The 17 T cell receptor beta chains below were found in one sample sequenced in a study of T cells in Graves' hyperthyroidism and ophthalmopathy. Amplified TCR beta CDR3 regions came from RNA transcripts. Researchers ran a first-round RT-PCR on the TCR CDR3 using the HTBI primer set. TCRdb reanalysed the multiplex PCR reads using MiXCR and keeps one entry per CDR3 protein. The sample shows 240,000 or so distinct CDR3 sequences, about a sixth of them seen only once. Sequences were obtained from blood. The origin of the receptors is a woman aged 18 to 35 with Graves' ophthalmopathy.

This clonotype was counted at least ten times. The V and J genes are TRBV5-1 and TRBJ1-1; the D is unclear. The ends were cut back, 5 bases at V and 3 bases at J, with 14 bases in the middle. In germline, CDR1 is SGHRS, CDR2 YFSETQ. The CDR3 totals 14 residues. The CDR3 loop is CASRLPGLDTEAFF. CDR3 sequence (DNA): TGCGCCAGCAGGTTGCCGGGGTTGGACACTGAAGCTTTCTTT.

As to this clonotype: A read error may explain this, as a much larger clone is one base away. This chain connects TRBV28 to TRBJ2-7; the match to TRBD1 covers 7 bases. After removal of 4 bases from V and 4 bases from J, the junction contained 10 bases not matched to a gene. The CDR3 consists of 15 residues. The V gene's germline CDR1 is MDHEN and CDR2 SYDVKM. The CDR3 DNA follows: TGTGCCAGCAGTTCTCGAGACAGGGAAATTTACGAGCAGTACTTC. Translated, it gives CASSSRDREIYEQYF. Based on the CDR3 plus reference TRBV28 and TRBJ2-7, the full variable domain is DVKVTQSSRYLVKRTGEKVFLECVQDMDHENMFWYRQDPGLGLRLIYFSYDVKMKEKGDIPEGYSVSREKKERFSLILESASTNQTSMYLCASSSRDREIYEQYFGPGTRLTVT.

The CDR3 sequence: CASSLSGSFMIGEQYF. CDR3 coding DNA: TGTGCCAGCAGTTTATCGGGGAGTTTCATGATTGGCGAGCAGTACTTC. V usage is TRBV12-3 or TRBV12-4 and J usage is TRBJ2-7, with D possibly TRBD2 on 5 matching bases. V was cut by 2 bases and J by 6 bases, with 20 bases left in between. This CDR3 is built from 16 residues.

The sample holds many counts of this clonotype. CDR3 sequence (DNA): TGTGCCAGCAGCCAAGATGCCCCTTTAGCGGTTACCTACAATGAGCAGTTCTTC. Amino acids: CASSQDAPLAVTYNEQFF. The V call is TRBV4-2, the J call TRBJ2-1, with D possibly TRBD2 on 6 matching bases. The CDR3 runs 18 residues. Germline CDR1 is LGHNA and CDR2 is YNFKEQ. The V end lost 0 bases, the J end lost 2 bases, and 17 bases lay between the germline ends.

Details on this clonotype: One junction end does not reproduce the germline sequence, and a read error may be involved. The J gene is TRBJ2-2, the V gene TRBV6-2 or TRBV6-3, with 10 bases matching TRBD2. Germline CDR1 MNHEY, CDR2 SVGEGT. This CDR3 is built from 17 residues. CDR3 sequence reads: CASSYPTSGKWTGELLF. CDR3 bases: TGTGCCAGCAGTTACCCTACTAGCGGGAAATGGACCGGGGAGCTGCTTTTT.

This clonotype was found once. Being one base from a much bigger clone, this may be a read error. It is likely a read error, because the conserved phenylalanine at the end of the CDR3 is missing. This chain uses TRBV9 with TRBJ2-5; 8 nucleotides align to TRBD2. The CDR3 consists of 15 residues. The V gene's germline CDR1 is SGDLS and CDR2 YYNGEE. V shed 4 bases, J shed 4 bases, and the junction held 9 bases outside the gene matches. The chain's CDR3 is CASSTAGAARETQYS. The CDR3 DNA reads TGTGCCAGCAGCACAGCGGGGGCAGCACGAGAGACCCAGTACTCC.

This clonotype was counted many times. This chain links TRBV3-1 with TRBJ1-1, with a tentative D call TRBD1 (5 bases). V was clipped by 0 bases and J by 11 bases, with 16 bases between them. Germline lookup yields CDR1 LGHDT and CDR2 YNNKEL (reference sequence). This CDR3 contains 14 residues. This chain's CDR3 is CASSQDGAGRVAFF. As DNA, the CDR3 is TGTGCCAGCAGCCAAGACGGGGCAGGGAGGGTCGCTTTCTTT.

This clonotype has at least ten counts. V usage is TRBV7-9 and J usage is TRBJ1-2, with D possibly being TRBD1 (6 bases). This CDR3 spans 13 amino acids. V was shortened by 5 bases and J by 8 bases, with 15 bases between the two germline ends. The germline CDR1 and CDR2 sequences are SEHNR and FQNEAQ (reference sequence). The CDR3 loop is CASSPSGHKGYTF. The CDR3 DNA reads as TGTGCCAGCAGCCCCTCGGGACACAAAGGCTACACCTTC.

The V gene is TRBV7-9, the J gene TRBJ2-7; 7 positions agree with TRBD1. V shed 6 bases, J shed 2 bases, and the junction held 4 bases outside the gene matches. The CDR3 length is 13 residues. Germline-derived CDR1 and CDR2 are SEHNR and FQNEAQ (reference sequence). The CDR3 nucleotides read TGTGCCAGCAGACTTGACAGGGCCTACGAGCAGTACTTC. Protein sequence: CASRLDRAYEQYF.

This clonotype was seen repeatedly, ten times or more. The V call is TRBV2, the J call TRBJ2-3; tentatively, D is TRBD1 (5 bases). With 4 bases removed from V and 5 bases from J, the gap between germline ends came to 16 bases. CDR3 length equals 15 residues. Germline loops: CDR1 SNHLY, CDR2 FYNNEI. CDR3 coding DNA: TGTGCCAGCAGTGCCCAGGGTATATTGCAAGATACGCAGTATTTT. This sequence encodes CASSAQGILQDTQYF.

The chain employs TRBV6-1 and TRBJ2-3, with TRBD1 as a possible D gene (6 bases). The V end lost 8 bases, the J end lost 4 bases, and 16 bases lay between the germline ends. Germline V gene lookup returns CDR1 MNHNS and CDR2 SASEGT. The CDR3 spans 14 residues. The CDR3 loop reads CASGTPVYSDTQYF. The CDR3 DNA follows: TGTGCCAGCGGGACACCCGTCTACTCAGATACGCAGTATTTT.

This clonotype was counted once. The V and J genes are TRBV28 and TRBJ2-7; unclear D gene. Germline CDR1 and CDR2: MDHEN and SYDVKM. With 5 bases removed from V and 3 bases from J, the gap between germline ends came to 8 bases. There are 12 residues in the CDR3. CDR3: CASSEILYEQYF. The DNA of the CDR3 is TGTGCCAGCAGTGAGATCCTCTACGAGCAGTACTTC.

This clonotype was observed at least ten times. The chain employs TRBV30 and TRBJ1-1; D is perhaps TRBD1 (6 bases). V was trimmed by 1 base and J by 0 bases, leaving 15 bases between them. CDR3 size: 16 residues. Germline values: CDR1 GTSNPN, CDR2 SVGIG (reference sequence). The DNA of the CDR3 is TGTGCCTGGAGTGCGTACCAGGGGATTTTGAACACTGAAGCTTTCTTT. It specifies CAWSAYQGILNTEAFF.

At least ten counts were recorded for this clonotype. The chain uses TRBV7-6 and TRBJ2-5, with 11 bases fitting TRBD2. V dropped 1 base and J dropped 4; count of bases not matched to a gene: 8. The CDR3 sequence is 17 residues long. CDR1 and CDR2 from the germline V gene are SGHVS and FNYEAQ. The CDR3 coding sequence is TGTGCCAGCAGCTTAGTCTCGGGGACTAGCGGTAGAGAGACCCAGTACTTC. It specifies CASSLVSGTSGRETQYF.

This clonotype was observed many times. The rearrangement links TRBV20-1 to TRBJ1-2, with D unresolved. Trimming left V 0 bases short and J 8 bases short, with 10 bases between. This CDR3 has 12 amino acids. Germline assignment: CDR1 DFQATT and CDR2 SNEGSKA (reference sequence). The CDR3 loop is CSARDRGVGYTF. The CDR3 DNA sequence: TGCAGTGCTAGAGACCGCGGGGTCGGCTACACCTTC.

The table lists this clonotype with many counts. This rearrangement joins TRBV6-2 or TRBV6-3 to TRBJ2-1; TRBD2 agrees at 10 bases. The CDR3 is 16 amino acids. Germline CDR1 is MNHEY and CDR2 is SVGEGT. V dropped 7 bases and J dropped 9; count of bases not matched to a gene: 15. Here the CDR3 DNA reads TGTGCCAGCACCTCCCCCAGGGGCCGACTAGCGGGTGAGCAGTTCTTC. This codes for CASTSPRGRLAGEQFF.

This clonotype was counted many times. The chain carries TRBV5-1 and TRBJ2-3, with 7 bases identical to TRBD2. CDR3 length: 18 residues. V lost 1 base and J lost 0; bases outside the gene matches: 11. Germline V CDR1 and CDR2: SGHRS, YFSETQ. The CDR3 here is CASSLRQAGLTSTDTQYF. The DNA of the CDR3 is TGCGCCAGCAGCTTGCGGCAAGCGGGGCTAACTAGCACAGATACGCAGTATTTT.